These T cell receptor beta chains were read from a single sample in a study of blood T cell repertoires in COVID-19. Sequencing used immunoSEQ multiplex PCR; TCRdb keeps in-frame clones, though not all of them. The top ten clones hold around 4.7% of a sample with 95,000 or so clones, 81% of them seen once. The sequencing sample was made of peripheral blood. These receptors came from a man aged 80 or over with COVID-19, enrolled during active disease. The CDR3 runs from the conserved cysteine through the conserved F or W. Where a row states a size, it is once, few, many or the class of an expanded clone; other rows omit it.

v_call,j_call,clone_size,cdr3_aa
TRBV7-2,TRBJ2-7,NA,CASSLEQGRSEQYF
TRBV2,TRBJ1-2,NA,CASSGDGLYYGYTF
TRBV24-1,TRBJ1-4,NA,CATSETGTGNEKLFF
TRBV14,TRBJ1-3,once,CASSPTTPTGNTIYF
TRBV7-3,TRBJ1-1,few,CASSLGPGWDTEAFF
TRBV7-9,TRBJ1-1,NA,CASFKGTDTEAFF
TRBV9,TRBJ1-1,NA,CASSVGRRGTEAFF
TRBV12-5,TRBJ2-3,NA,CASGLGLAGDTDTQYF
TRBV3-1/TRBV3-2,TRBJ2-7,NA,CASTTSGRTYEQYF
TRBV5-4,TRBJ2-5,NA,CASSYPINTGGETQYF
TRBV5-1,TRBJ1-6,NA,CASSLAGADSPLHF
TRBV7-8,TRBJ2-5,few,CASSRTGLAGRKTQYF
TRBV11-2,TRBJ2-3,NA,CASSSFYTDTQYF
TRBV10-3,TRBJ2-1,NA,CAISEREAGNEQFF
TRBV5-4,TRBJ2-5,NA,CASSSPGTGGTGTQYF
TRBV6-2/TRBV6-3,TRBJ2-5,NA,CASSILAGAQETQYF
TRBV11-3,TRBJ2-2,NA,CASSGRGANTGELFF
TRBV6-5,TRBJ1-2,NA,CASSGGTGKDYGYTF
TRBV19,TRBJ1-6,NA,CASCPSDSDNSPLHF
TRBV3-1/TRBV3-2,TRBJ1-2,NA,CASSQDAQGVGGGYTF
TRBV5-1,TRBJ2-7,NA,CASSLAGVTEQYF
TRBV6-5,TRBJ1-3,NA,CASRPSIGTIYF
TRBV7-2,TRBJ2-1,once,CASSPTGLPREQFF
TRBV19,TRBJ2-2,NA,CASSDRTGIVTGELFF